Listed below are T cell receptor beta chains from one sample, sequenced in a study of molecular identifiers for immune sequencing clone quantification. TCRdb used MiXCR to reprocess the PCR reads, holding one entry per CDR3 protein. Among 460,000 or so distinct CDR3 sequences listed, about a fifth were seen once. The sequenced material came from naive CD8+ T cells from blood, with Jurkat cell RNA spiked in. These receptors came from a human donor in good health. Some libraries in this study had Jurkat cell RNA spiked in. Each CDR3 is given with its conserved first and last residue. A D gene is named only where the DNA matches it firmly. The size field is filled for only some rows; it gives once, few, many or a size class.

V gene,J gene,clone size,D gene,CDR3 DNA,CDR3 protein
TRBV30,TRBJ2-1,NA,NA,TGTGCCTGGAGTCCCGGGATTGGACGAGATGAGCAGTTCTTC,CAWSPGIGRDEQFF
TRBV6-5,TRBJ1-2,many,TRBD1,TGTGCCAGCAGTATCGGACAGGGAGGTGGCTACACCTTC,CASSIGQGGGYTF
TRBV18,TRBJ1-1,NA,TRBD1,TGTGCCAGCTCACCACCGGGGACAGGAAGGGAAGCTTTCTTT,CASSPPGTGREAFF
TRBV28,TRBJ2-3,many,NA,TGTGCCAGCAGTACTCCGTCAGAAGGGGATACGCAGTATTTT,CASSTPSEGDTQYF
TRBV19,TRBJ1-1,NA,NA,TGTGCCGGTAGTGGGGGACCCAACGGAGCTTTCTTT,CAGSGGPNGAFF
TRBV6-2/TRBV6-3,TRBJ1-1,few,NA,TGTGCCAGCAGTTACTCGAAGGACCGGACTTCCTATGAAGCTTTCTTT,CASSYSKDRTSYEAFF
TRBV24-1,TRBJ2-1,NA,TRBD2,TGTGCCACCAGTGATATACGTAGCGGGAGGAACTACAATGAGCAGTTCTTC,CATSDIRSGRNYNEQFF
TRBV12-3/TRBV12-4,TRBJ2-1,NA,NA,TGTGCCAGCCTCTCCTACAATGAGCAGTTCTTC,CASLSYNEQFF
TRBV19,TRBJ2-1,few,TRBD2,TGTGCCAGTAGAACTAGCGGGGGGTACAATGAGCAGTTCTTC,CASRTSGGYNEQFF
TRBV18,TRBJ2-7,few,NA,TGTGCCAGCTCCCCAGGCGGGGTGCACGAGCAGTACTTC,CASSPGGVHEQYF
TRBV4-1,TRBJ1-3,many,NA,TGCGCCAGCAGCCAAATGAGGGGGTCCTCTGGAAACACCATATATTTT,CASSQMRGSSGNTIYF
TRBV7-3,TRBJ2-5,NA,NA,TGTGCCAGCAGCTTAGCCGGGGGCCGGGAGACCCAGTACTTC,CASSLAGGRETQYF
TRBV20-1,TRBJ2-2,few,TRBD1,TGCAGTGCTAGAGTCCCGGGACAGGGGTCCGGGGAGCTGTTTTTT,CSARVPGQGSGELFF
TRBV12-3/TRBV12-4,TRBJ2-3,many,TRBD2,TGTGCCAGCAGAGAAGCTGGGACTAGCGGGAGGATTGGCCGCCGAGCAGATACGCAGTATTTT,CASREAGTSGRIGRRADTQYF
TRBV5-1,TRBJ2-7,NA,NA,TGCGCCAGCAGCTTGGCACAGGGAATCTACGAGCAGTACTTC,CASSLAQGIYEQYF
TRBV5-6,TRBJ2-7,few,TRBD1,TGTGCCAGCAGCTTGGGCGGTTTGGGACAGGGGACTTCCTACGAGCAGTACTTC,CASSLGGLGQGTSYEQYF
TRBV2,TRBJ1-4,NA,NA,TGTGCCAGCAGATACCTTAGCCCGGTTCCGGCGAGGGAAAAACTGTTTTTT,CASRYLSPVPAREKLFF
TRBV7-7,TRBJ2-1,few,NA,TGTGCTAGCAGCCGTACCGGGGGCAATGAGCAGTTCTTC,CASSRTGGNEQFF